The sequence of this T cell receptor beta chain was determined in a study of cytomegalovirus exposure and HLA in healthy donors. PCR primers comprised 60 Vbeta and 13 Jbeta primers. Authors' methods: A follow-up analysis tallied about 88 million unique TCR beta chains, approximately 11 million shared. Method: immunoSEQ multiplex PCR; TCRdb's copy keeps in-frame clones and lacks some. For V, J and clone size, that table is used; D and trimming come from the DNA. The repertoire holds around 150,000 clones, with 60% to 80% as singletons. Study-level results: Analysis was performed later, and it showed HLA-associated TCR beta chains to be more clonally expanded than equally common others. Researchers reported in a later analysis that a missense DCLRE1C variant was tied to TCR beta V- and J-gene trimming.

With 4 bases removed from V and 4 bases from J, the gap between germline ends came to 16 bases. Germline V lookup: CDR1 LNHNV, CDR2 YYDKDF (reference sequence). CDR3 length: 15 amino acids. In regard to this clone: The antigen is not known.

The sequencing input was PBMCs. This TCR derives from a male donor in good health and CMV-seronegative. The chain uses TRBV15 and TRBJ1-2; TRBD1 is a possible D gene (6 bases). CDR3 amino acids: CATSKFRGTAYGYTF. CDR3 bases: TGTGCCACCAGCAAATTCAGGGGAACGGCCTATGGCTACACCTTC.